This T cell receptor (beta chain) was found in a study of blood T cell repertoires in COVID-19 (dated by TCRdb to 2020 to 2021). The study in broad terms: Samples from collaborators originated in the United States, Italy and Spain and spanned both the acute and convalescent phases of COVID-19. The prospective study material was composed of cDNA or gDNA derived from T cells, B-cell-depleted T cells, or PBMCs. Subjects who had been exposed to COVID-19, were actively infected with it, or had recovered from it provided the deeply sampled blood TCRbeta repertoires that made up the dataset. A freely available public database, intended as a resource for researchers studying the immune response to SARS-CoV-2, is where the repertoires were released. The samples were drawn from two sources: the first 160 participants of the ongoing ImmuneRACE study, and over 950 subjects contributed by 6 global collaborators. A de-identified subject ID, COVID-19 status, age in years and sex were almost always included in the sample metadata. HLA class I and class II types, where available, came from metadata supplied by the sample provider rather than from assay-based typing. What the work shows at the level of the full study, not this receptor alone: How much clinical and demographic metadata was included differed by source and by participant, and the metadata was provided uncurated.

Samples from volunteer blood donors who had recovered from COVID-19 were contributed by a second Seattle source. Each collaborating institution followed its own protocols to collect whole blood in K2EDTA tubes. Collaborator samples were shipped for TCRbeta analysis as frozen whole blood, isolated PBMCs, or DNA extracted from either sample type. The immunoSEQ Assay, a bias-controlled multiplex PCR, was used to amplify TCRbeta CDR3 regions from genomic DNA. Per the authors' processing: The number of nucleated cells in each sample was estimated by amplification of reference gene primers within the assay. To quantify the absolute abundance of each unique TCRbeta CDR3 rearrangement, sequence reads were collapsed and filtered. Productive Simpson clonality was computed per sample as the square root of Simpson's diversity index over productive rearrangements. TCRdb limited this immuneACCESS table to in-frame rearrangements with V and J called. A share of clones is missing; checked studies link under half to unresolved V genes, and the rest is unexplained. That table furnishes V, J and clone size, whereas the DNA furnished D and trimming. Here the sample has fewer than 300,000 clones; about 80% occur a single time. The ten top clones hold roughly 10% of the sample.

The count of this clone is one. Its cognate antigen has yet to be identified. Qualities for individual bases were not recorded, and no much larger clone is one base off. The sequence derives from a woman aged 45-59 years who had recovered from COVID-19. The sequencing input was peripheral blood.

The CDR3 amino acid sequence is: CASSLGHGQGHGSSYEQYF. The nucleotide sequence reads TGTGCCAGCAGCTTGGGGCATGGACAGGGTCATGGATCCTCGTACGAGCAGTACTTC. The chain is made from TRBV5-4 and TRBJ2-7, with TRBD1 matching 8 junction bases. The CDR3 contains 19 residues, cysteine and phenylalanine counted. Just the 57-base CDR3 DNA is kept, in frame starting at base 1. Sequences SGHNT (CDR1) and YYREEE (CDR2) are obtained from the germline V gene (reference sequence). V loses 0 bases at its end and J loses 4 bases; junction bases beyond the gene matches: 18.